This T cell receptor (beta chain) stems from a study of T-cell memory formation after mild COVID-19. Study observations and caveats: Clones that got smaller from day 15 to 85 had even CD4/CD8, while clones growing later tipped toward CD4+.

This clonotype was seen more than once but under ten times. Its antigen is unknown. A single record per CDR3 protein comes from TCRdb applying MiXCR to the 5' RACE reads. The table includes roughly 190,000 distinct CDR3 sequences, roughly a tenth detected once. V lost 6 bases and J lost 3, with 12 bases in between. The CDR3 spans 13 residues. The receptor was derived from a man in his late teens or twenties who had mild COVID-19 (a few samples of this study predate the infection). Cell type and time point are not known. The chain links TRBV12-3 or TRBV12-4 to TRBJ2-7; D might be TRBD1 or TRBD2, each matching 6 bases. Source material: PBMCs or a T cell subset sorted from them (not recorded which). In DNA form, the CDR3 reads TGTGCCAGCAGGGAAGGGGGGTACTACGAGCAGTACTTC. The encoded protein is CASREGGYYEQYF.